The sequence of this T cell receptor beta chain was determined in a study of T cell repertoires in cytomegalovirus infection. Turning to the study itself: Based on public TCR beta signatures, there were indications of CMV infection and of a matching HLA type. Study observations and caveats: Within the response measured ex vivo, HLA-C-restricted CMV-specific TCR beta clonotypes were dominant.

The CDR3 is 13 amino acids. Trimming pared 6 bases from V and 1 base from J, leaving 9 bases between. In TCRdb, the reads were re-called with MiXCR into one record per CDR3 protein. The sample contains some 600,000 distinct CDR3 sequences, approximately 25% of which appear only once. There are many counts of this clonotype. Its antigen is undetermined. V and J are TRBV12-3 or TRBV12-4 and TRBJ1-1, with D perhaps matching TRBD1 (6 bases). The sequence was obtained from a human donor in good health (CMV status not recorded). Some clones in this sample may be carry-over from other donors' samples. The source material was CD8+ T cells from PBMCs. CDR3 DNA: TGTGCCAGCAGCTCGACAGGGAACACTGAAGCTTTCTTT. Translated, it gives CASSSTGNTEAFF.